This TCR beta chain was retrieved from a study of T cells in Graves' hyperthyroidism and ophthalmopathy. This CDR3 comprises 14 residues. From germline, CDR1 is SGHNT and CDR2 YENEEA. The V and J ends lost 3 bases and 1 base respectively, with 9 bases between them. This clonotype was detected many times. TCR beta CDR3 regions were amplified from RNA transcripts. TCR CDR3 regions were first amplified by RT-PCR with HTBI primers. From the multiplex PCR reads, TCRdb called clonotypes with MiXCR, one entry per CDR3 protein. Among a few hundred thousand distinct CDR3 sequences listed, roughly 15% were seen once.

Material for sequencing was blood. The rearrangement joins TRBV11-3 to TRBJ1-1, with a tentative D call TRBD1 (5 bases). This sequence was found in a woman aged 40-49 years with Graves' ophthalmopathy. Written as DNA, the CDR3 is TGTGCCAGCAGCTTGGGGGTTCAGAACACTGAAGCTTTCTTT. Its translation: CASSLGVQNTEAFF.